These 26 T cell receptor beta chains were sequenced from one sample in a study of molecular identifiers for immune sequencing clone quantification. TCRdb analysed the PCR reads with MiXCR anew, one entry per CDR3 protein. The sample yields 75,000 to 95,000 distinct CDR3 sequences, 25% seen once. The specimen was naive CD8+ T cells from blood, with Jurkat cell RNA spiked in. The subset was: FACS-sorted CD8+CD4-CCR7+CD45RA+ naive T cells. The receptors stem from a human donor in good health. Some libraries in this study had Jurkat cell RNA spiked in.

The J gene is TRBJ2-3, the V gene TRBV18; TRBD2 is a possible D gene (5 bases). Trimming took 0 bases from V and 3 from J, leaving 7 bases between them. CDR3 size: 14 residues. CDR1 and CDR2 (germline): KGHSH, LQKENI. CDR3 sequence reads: CASSPPEGTDTQYF. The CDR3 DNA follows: TGTGCCAGCTCACCACCTGAGGGAACAGATACGCAGTATTTT. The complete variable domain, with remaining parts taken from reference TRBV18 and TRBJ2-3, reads NAGVMQNPRHLVRRRGQEARLRCSPMKGHSHVYWYRQLPEEGLKFMVYLQKENIIDESGMPKERFSAEFPKEGPSILRIQQVVRGDSAAYFCASSPPEGTDTQYFGPGTRLTVL.

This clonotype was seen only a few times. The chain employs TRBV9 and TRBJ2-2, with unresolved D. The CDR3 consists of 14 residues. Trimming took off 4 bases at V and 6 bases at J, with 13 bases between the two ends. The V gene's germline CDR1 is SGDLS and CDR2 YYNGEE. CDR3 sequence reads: CASSPPPEAGELFF. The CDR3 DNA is TGTGCCAGCAGCCCACCCCCGGAAGCCGGGGAGCTGTTTTTT.

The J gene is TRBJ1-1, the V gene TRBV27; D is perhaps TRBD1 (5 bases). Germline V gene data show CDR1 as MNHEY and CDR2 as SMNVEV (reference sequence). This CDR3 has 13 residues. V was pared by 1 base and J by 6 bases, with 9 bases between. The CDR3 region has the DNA TGTGCCAGCAGTTTATTGGGGACTGCTGAAGCTTTCTTT. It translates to CASSLLGTAEAFF.

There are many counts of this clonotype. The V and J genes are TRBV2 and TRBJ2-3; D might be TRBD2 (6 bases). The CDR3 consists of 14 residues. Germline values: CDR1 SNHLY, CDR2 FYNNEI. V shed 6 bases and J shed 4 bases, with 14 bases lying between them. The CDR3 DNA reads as TGTGCCAGCAGCCGCGGGGCGCCCCCAGATACGCAGTATTTT. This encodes CASSRGAPPDTQYF.

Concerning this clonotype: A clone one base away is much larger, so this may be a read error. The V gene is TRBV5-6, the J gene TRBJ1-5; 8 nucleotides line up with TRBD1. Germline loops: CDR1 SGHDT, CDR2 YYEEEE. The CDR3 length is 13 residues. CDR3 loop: CASSFSRGQPPHF. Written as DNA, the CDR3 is TGTGCCAGCAGCTTCTCCAGGGGGCAGCCCCCGCATTTT.

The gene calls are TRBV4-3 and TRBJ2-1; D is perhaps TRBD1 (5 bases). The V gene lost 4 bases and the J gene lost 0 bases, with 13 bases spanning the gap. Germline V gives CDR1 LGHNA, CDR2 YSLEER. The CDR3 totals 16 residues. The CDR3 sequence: CASSPEGASSYNEQFF. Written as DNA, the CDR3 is TGCGCCAGCAGCCCGGAAGGGGCGAGCTCCTACAATGAGCAGTTCTTC.

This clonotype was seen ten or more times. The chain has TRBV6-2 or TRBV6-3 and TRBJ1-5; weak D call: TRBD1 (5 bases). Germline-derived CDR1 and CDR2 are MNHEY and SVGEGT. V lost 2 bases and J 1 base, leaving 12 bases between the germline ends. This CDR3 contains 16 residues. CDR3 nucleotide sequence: TGTGCCAGCAGTTACCAGGGACCAGGGAGCAATCAGCCCCAGCATTTT. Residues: CASSYQGPGSNQPQHF.

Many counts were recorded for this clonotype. The CDR3 loop reads CASSQTQETQYF. Here the CDR3 DNA reads TGTGCCAGCAGCCAAACACAAGAGACCCAGTACTTC. The chain joins TRBV3-1 to TRBJ2-5; D is uncertain. Germline assignment: CDR1 LGHDT and CDR2 YNNKEL (reference sequence). V lost 2 bases to trimming and J lost 2 bases, with 3 bases between them. CDR3 length: 12 amino acids.

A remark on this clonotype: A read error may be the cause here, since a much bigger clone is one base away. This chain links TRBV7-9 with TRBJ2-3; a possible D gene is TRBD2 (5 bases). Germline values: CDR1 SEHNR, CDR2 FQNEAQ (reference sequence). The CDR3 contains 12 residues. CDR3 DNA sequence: TGTGCCAGTTGGAGCGGCACAAATACGCAGTATTTT. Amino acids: CASWSGTNTQYF.

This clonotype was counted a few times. The CDR3 region has the DNA TGCAGCGTTGTTGGGGGGAGCTCTGGGGCCAACGTCCTGACTTTC. Amino acids: CSVVGGSSGANVLTF. This chain links TRBV29-1 with TRBJ2-6, with D possibly TRBD2 on 6 matching bases. Deletions cut 4 bases from V and 0 bases from J, with 10 bases between. In germline, CDR1 is SQVTM, CDR2 ANQGSEA. The CDR3 runs 15 residues.

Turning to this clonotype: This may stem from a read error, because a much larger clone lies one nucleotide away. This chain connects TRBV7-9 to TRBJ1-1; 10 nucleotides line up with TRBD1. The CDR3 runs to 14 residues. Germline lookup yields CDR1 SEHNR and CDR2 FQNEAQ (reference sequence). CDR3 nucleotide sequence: TGTGCCAGCAGCTCCGGGACAGGGGACACTGAAACTTTCTTT. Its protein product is CASSSGTGDTETFF.

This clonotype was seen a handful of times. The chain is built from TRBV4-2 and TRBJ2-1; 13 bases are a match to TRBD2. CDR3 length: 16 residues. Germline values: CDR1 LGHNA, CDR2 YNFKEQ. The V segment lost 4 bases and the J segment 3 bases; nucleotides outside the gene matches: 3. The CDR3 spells CASSRGTSGDYNEQFF. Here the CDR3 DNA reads TGTGCCAGCAGCCGAGGGACTAGCGGGGACTACAATGAGCAGTTCTTC.

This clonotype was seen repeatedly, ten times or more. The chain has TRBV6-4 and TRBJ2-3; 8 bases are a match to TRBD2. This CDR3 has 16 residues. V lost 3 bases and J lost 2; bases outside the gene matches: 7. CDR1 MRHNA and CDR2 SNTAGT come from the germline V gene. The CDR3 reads CASSESSGSSTDTQYF. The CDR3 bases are TGTGCCAGCAGTGAATCTAGCGGGTCCTCCACAGATACGCAGTATTTT.

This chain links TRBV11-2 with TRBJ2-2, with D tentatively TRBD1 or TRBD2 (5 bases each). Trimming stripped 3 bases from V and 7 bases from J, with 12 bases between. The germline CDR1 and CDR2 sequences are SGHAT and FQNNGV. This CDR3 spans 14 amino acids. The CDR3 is CASSFITGGGELFF. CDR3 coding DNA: TGTGCCAGCAGCTTTATCACAGGAGGCGGGGAGCTGTTTTTT.

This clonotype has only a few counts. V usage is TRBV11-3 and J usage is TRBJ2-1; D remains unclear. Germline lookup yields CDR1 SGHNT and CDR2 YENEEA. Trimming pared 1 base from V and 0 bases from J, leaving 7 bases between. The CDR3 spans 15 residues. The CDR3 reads CASSLVESSYNEQFF. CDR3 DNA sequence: TGTGCCAGCAGCTTAGTAGAGAGCTCCTACAATGAGCAGTTCTTC.

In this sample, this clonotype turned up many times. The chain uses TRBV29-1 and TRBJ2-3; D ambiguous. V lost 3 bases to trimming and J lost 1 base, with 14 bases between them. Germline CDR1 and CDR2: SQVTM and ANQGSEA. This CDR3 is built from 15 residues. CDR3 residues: CSVEWRSTRTDTQYF. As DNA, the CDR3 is TGCAGCGTTGAGTGGCGGTCAACCCGCACAGATACGCAGTATTTT.

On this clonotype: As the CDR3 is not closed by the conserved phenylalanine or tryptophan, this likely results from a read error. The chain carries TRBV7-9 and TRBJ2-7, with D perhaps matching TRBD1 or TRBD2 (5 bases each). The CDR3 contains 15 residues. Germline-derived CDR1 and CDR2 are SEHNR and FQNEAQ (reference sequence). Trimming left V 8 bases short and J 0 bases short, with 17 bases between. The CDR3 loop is CASSPGTRSSYEQYY. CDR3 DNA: TGTGCCAGCTCCCCCGGGACCCGAAGCTCCTACGAGCAGTACTAC.

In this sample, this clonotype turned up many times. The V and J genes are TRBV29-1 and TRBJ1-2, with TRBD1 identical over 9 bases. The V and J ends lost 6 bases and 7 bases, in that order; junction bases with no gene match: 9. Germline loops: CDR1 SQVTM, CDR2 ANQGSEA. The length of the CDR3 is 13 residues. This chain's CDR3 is CSVRTGEASGYTF. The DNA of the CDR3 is TGCAGCGTACGGACAGGGGAAGCGTCTGGCTACACCTTC.

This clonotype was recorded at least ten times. DNA for the CDR3: TGTGCCAGCAGCTCAAGCCCGGCCCAACACACTACGCAGTATTTT. Encoded protein: CASSSSPAQHTTQYF. The chain employs TRBV7-9 and TRBJ2-3; D not certain. V lost 4 bases and J lost 8, with 19 bases in between. CDR3 length equals 15 residues. Germline assignment: CDR1 SEHNR and CDR2 FQNEAQ (reference sequence).

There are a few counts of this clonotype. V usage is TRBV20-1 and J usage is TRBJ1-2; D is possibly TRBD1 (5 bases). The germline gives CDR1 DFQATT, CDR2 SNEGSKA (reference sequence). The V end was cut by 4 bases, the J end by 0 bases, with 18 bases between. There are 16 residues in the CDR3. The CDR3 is CSATGGGVVANYGYTF. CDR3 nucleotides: TGCAGTGCTACGGGCGGGGGGGTAGTCGCTAACTATGGCTACACCTTC.

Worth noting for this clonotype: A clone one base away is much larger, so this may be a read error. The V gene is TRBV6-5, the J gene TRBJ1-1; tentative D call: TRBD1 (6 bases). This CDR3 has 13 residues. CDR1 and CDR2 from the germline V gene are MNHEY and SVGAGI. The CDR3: CASGYTGNNEAFF. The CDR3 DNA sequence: TGTGCCAGCGGTTACACAGGGAACAATGAAGCTTTCTTT.

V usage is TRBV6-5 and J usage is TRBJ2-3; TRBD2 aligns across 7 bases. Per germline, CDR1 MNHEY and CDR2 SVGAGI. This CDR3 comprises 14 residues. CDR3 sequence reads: CTCSYLTSLDTQYF. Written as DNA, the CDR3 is TGTACCTGCAGTTACCTGACTAGCTTGGATACGCAGTATTTT.

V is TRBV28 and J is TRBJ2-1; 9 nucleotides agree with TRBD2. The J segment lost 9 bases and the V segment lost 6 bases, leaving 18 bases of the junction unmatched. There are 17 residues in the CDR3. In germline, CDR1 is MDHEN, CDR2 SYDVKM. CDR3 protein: CASRTRIAGGPSFEQFF. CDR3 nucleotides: TGTGCCAGCAGGACCCGCATTGCGGGAGGGCCCTCATTTGAGCAGTTCTTC.

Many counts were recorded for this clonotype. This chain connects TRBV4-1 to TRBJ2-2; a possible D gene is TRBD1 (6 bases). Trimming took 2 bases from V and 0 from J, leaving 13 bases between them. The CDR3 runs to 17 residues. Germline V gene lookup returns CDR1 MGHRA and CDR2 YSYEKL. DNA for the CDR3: TGCGCCAGCAGCCAAACACAGGGTCTAACGAACACCGGGGAGCTGTTTTTT. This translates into CASSQTQGLTNTGELFF.

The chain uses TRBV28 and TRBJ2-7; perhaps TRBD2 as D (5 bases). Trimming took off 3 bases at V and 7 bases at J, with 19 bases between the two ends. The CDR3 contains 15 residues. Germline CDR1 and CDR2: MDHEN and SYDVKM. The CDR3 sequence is CASSLEQRLLVEQYF. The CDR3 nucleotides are TGTGCCAGCAGTTTGGAACAAAGACTACTTGTGGAGCAGTACTTC.

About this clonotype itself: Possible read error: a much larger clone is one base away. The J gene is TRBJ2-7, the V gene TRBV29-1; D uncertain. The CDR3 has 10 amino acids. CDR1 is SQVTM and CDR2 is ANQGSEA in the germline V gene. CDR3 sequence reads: CSVAEYEQHF. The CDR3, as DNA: TGCAGCGTTGCCGAATACGAGCAGCACTTC.